A single sample gave rise to the 2 T cell receptor beta chains below, sequenced in a study of spatial heterogeneity in lung cancer. Time point given: blood at routine non-recurrence follow-up after resection. Unsorted whole RNA of tumor, nontumor lung or frozen PBMC was sequenced. From the 5' RACE reads, TCRdb called clonotypes with MiXCR, one entry per CDR3 protein. The sample records approximately 56,000 distinct CDR3 sequences, more than 6.5% being singletons. Here the sequenced sample was PBMCs, taken at follow-up. These receptors all come from a female donor with early-stage non-small cell lung cancer.

This clonotype was picked up many times. The CDR3 reads CASSRGGSNTGELFF. The CDR3 bases are TGTGCCAGCAGTCGCGGGGGGTCGAACACCGGGGAGCTGTTTTTT. The chain has TRBV6-2 or TRBV6-3 and TRBJ2-2, with 8 bases matching TRBD2. In germline, CDR1 is MNHEY, CDR2 SVGEGT. V lost 5 bases and J lost 0; bases outside the gene matches: 2. The CDR3 spans 15 residues.

A few counts support this clonotype. The V call is TRBV15, the J call TRBJ2-7, with TRBD2 as a possible D gene (5 bases). The germline CDR1 and CDR2 sequences are LNHNV and YYDKDF (reference sequence). Trimming pared 1 base from V and 0 bases from J, leaving 10 bases between. This CDR3 region has 15 residues. The CDR3 loop reads CATSRGLQSSYEQYF. The CDR3 nucleotides are TGTGCCACCAGCAGAGGACTACAGAGCTCCTACGAGCAGTACTTC.